This T cell receptor beta chain was profiled in a study of blood T cell repertoires in COVID-19. Study information: Sites across the United States, Italy and Spain contributed samples from acute and convalescent COVID-19. PBMCs, B-cell-depleted T cells, or T cells were the source of the cDNA or gDNA that made up the material.

Germline V gene sequence: CDR1 SNHLY, CDR2 FYNNEI. Trimming removed 8 bases from V and 1 base from J, with 18 bases in between. The CDR3 loop spans 15 amino acids. The table came from immunoSEQ multiplex PCR; TCRdb's copy has only in-frame clones and leaves some out. The sample lists around 100,000 clones, more than 75% seen once, with 5% to 7.5% in the top ten. The clonotype comes from a human donor in a cohort sampled during active COVID-19. The V and J genes are TRBV2 and TRBJ2-7, with D possibly matching TRBD2 (6 bases). Sequences were obtained from peripheral blood. The CDR3 DNA is TGTGCCAGCGACCCACCCCGGGGGAGTTCCTACGAGCAGTACTTC. It codes for CASDPPRGSSYEQYF.